The present T cell receptor (beta chain) was sequenced within a study of T-cell reconstitution after alpha-beta-depleted transplantation in children. For TCRbeta, the library was prepared with unique molecular identifiers. TCRdb re-analysed the PCR reads in MiXCR, keeping a single row per CDR3 protein. The sample shows 380,000 or so distinct CDR3 sequences, 13% of them seen only once. CDR1 and CDR2 (germline): MNHEY, SVGAGI. The V end was cut by 4 bases, the J end by 12 bases, with 18 bases between. This CDR3 is built from 13 residues. This clonotype was seen many times. This specimen was PBMCs, taken from the stem cell graft. The V and J genes are TRBV6-5 and TRBJ1-1; D unclear. The sequence came from a human donor who donated a stem cell graft to a child with Fanconi anemia. Written as DNA, the CDR3 is TGTGCCAGCAGTTCGATGCAACGGGGAGGGTCTTTCTTT. Amino acids: CASSSMQRGGSFF.